Included here is one T cell receptor (beta chain) sequence, with context. The genomic DNA of each subset was split evenly across several immunoSEQ plates. The team ran DNA from unsorted PBMCs on ten immunoSEQ deep assay plates for sequencing. Authors' processing steps: ImmunoSEQ output lacked quality scores and full-length reads, limiting matched filtering. Generated by immunoSEQ multiplex PCR, the TCRdb table keeps only in-frame clones and is missing some. The V and J calls and clone size are taken from that table; D and trimming were inferred from the DNA. The data contain fewer than 650,000 clones, 76% of them singletons. The CDR3 consists of 14 residues. The germline V gene encodes CDR1 SGHKS and CDR2 YYEKEE (reference sequence). J lost 4 bases, V lost 1 base, and 5 bases had no gene match. The sample belongs to a study of shared clonotypes between healthy human individuals.

The material sequenced was PBMCs. The receptor was derived from a woman aged 40 to 50 in good health. Some clones in this sample may be carry-over from other donors' samples. The chain uses TRBV5-5 and TRBJ2-7; 7 bases match TRBD2. CDR3 sequence: CASSLHSGTYEQYF. The CDR3 nucleotides read TGTGCCAGCAGCTTGCACAGCGGGACGTACGAGCAGTACTTC.